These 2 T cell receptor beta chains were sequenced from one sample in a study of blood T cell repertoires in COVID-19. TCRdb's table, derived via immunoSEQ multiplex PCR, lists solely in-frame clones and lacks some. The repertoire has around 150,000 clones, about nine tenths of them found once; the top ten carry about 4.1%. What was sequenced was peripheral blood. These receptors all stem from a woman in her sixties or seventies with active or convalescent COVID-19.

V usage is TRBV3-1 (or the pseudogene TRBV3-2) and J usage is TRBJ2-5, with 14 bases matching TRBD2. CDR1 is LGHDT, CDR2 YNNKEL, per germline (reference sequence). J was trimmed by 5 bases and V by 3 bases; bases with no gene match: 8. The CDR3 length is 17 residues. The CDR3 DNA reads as TGTGCCAGCAGCCACACCGGGACTAGCGGGGGACGGGAGACCCAGTACTTC. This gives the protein CASSHTGTSGGRETQYF.

CDR3 residues: CASSPHTRDRLVGNTIYF. DNA for the CDR3: TGCGCCAGCAGTCCCCATACAAGGGACAGACTAGTTGGAAACACCATATATTTT. The rearrangement links TRBV23-1 to TRBJ1-3; 7 bases agree with TRBD1. TRBV23-1 carries the ORF label, with uncertain function. The CDR3 contains 18 residues. V lost 4 bases to trimming and J lost 3 bases; unmatched junction nucleotides: 15.